The clone carrying this T cell receptor (beta chain) turned up a few times. This entry belongs to a study of blood T cell repertoires in COVID-19. Across the whole study: Some COVID-19 samples were acute and others convalescent; all came from the United States, Italy and Spain.

With V trimmed by 5 bases and J by 4 bases, 11 bases remained unmatched. Germline CDR1 reads PRHDT; CDR2 reads FYEKMQ (reference sequence). The CDR3 extends over 17 amino acids. Repertoires were generated with immunoSEQ multiplex PCR, while TCRdb's copy carries only in-frame clones and drops some. This sample has some 300,000 clones, with approximately 86% found just once. The chain carries TRBV13 and TRBJ2-7; 13 positions match TRBD2. What was sequenced was peripheral blood. This receptor was obtained from a woman between 50 and 59 years old with active or convalescent COVID-19. The DNA for the CDR3 is TGTGCCAGCAGCGACAGCACTAGCGGGAGGGCCAGTTACGAGCAGTACTTC. Translated: CASSDSTSGRASYEQYF. The complete variable domain, with remaining parts taken from reference TRBV13 and TRBJ2-7, reads AAGVIQSPRHLIKEKRETATLKCYPIPRHDTVYWYQQGPGQDPQFLISFYEKMQSDKGSIPDRFSAQQFSDYHSELNMSSLELGDSALYFCASSDSTSGRASYEQYFGPGTRLTVT.